This TCR beta chain is from a study of shared clonotypes between healthy human individuals. CD8 cells classed as naive were CD45RO-negative and positively selected for CCR7, excluding terminally differentiated effector memory CD45RA+ cells. Sorted-subset replicate PCR reactions were performed with around 200 ng DNA, corresponding to roughly 30,000 T cell genomes. The assay was immunoSEQ multiplex PCR, and TCRdb's table has in-frame clones only and misses some. The sample comprises fewer than 850,000 clones, 96% of which are singletons, and under 0.25% rests with the top ten. Turning to this clone: Its specificity is not known.

The germline V gene encodes CDR1 SGDLS and CDR2 YYNGEE. V lost 3 bases and J 2 bases, leaving 6 bases between the germline ends. This CDR3 is built from 13 residues. Notes on the study in general: When naive CD4 clonotypes were compared across four donors, 5% to 5.5% were shared.

The TCR originated in a man younger than 45 in good health. Sequenced: naive CD8+ T cells sorted from blood. The chain is built from TRBV9 and TRBJ2-1; D gene uncertain. This CDR3 reads CASSDNTYNEQFF. CDR3 coding DNA: TGTGCCAGCAGCGACAACACCTACAATGAGCAGTTCTTC.